The clone carrying this TCR beta chain was counted once. The sample belongs to a study of technical replicates of blood from a handful of donors. Sequenced by immunoSEQ multiplex PCR; TCRdb stores in-frame clones only, minus some. Of about 59,000 clones listed, about 94% are singletons. V was pared by 3 bases and J by 1 base, with 12 bases between. CDR3 length equals 15 residues. The germline V gene has CDR1 SEHNR and CDR2 FQNEAQ (reference sequence). Input material: PBMCs. V gene TRBV7-9 combines with J gene TRBJ1-1, with D maybe TRBD1 (6 bases). This sequence originates from a human donor in good health. Some clones in this sample may be carry-over from other donors' samples. The CDR3 spells CASSFSTGPNTEAFF. The CDR3 DNA sequence: TGTGCCAGCAGCTTTTCCACAGGGCCGAACACTGAAGCTTTCTTT.